This TCR beta chain was captured in a study of blood T cell repertoires in COVID-19. About the research overall: Acute and convalescent COVID-19 samples came from the United States, Italy and Spain. T cells, B-cell-depleted T cells, or PBMCs supplied cDNA or gDNA.

Participants spanned ages about 18 to 90 years and resided in 20 to 30 US areas. The V and J ends lost 2 bases and 5 bases respectively, with 7 bases between them. Germline V lookup: CDR1 MNHEY, CDR2 SVGAGI. The CDR3 extends over 13 amino acids. Original processing notes: Reference gene primer amplification in the assay estimated nucleated cell counts. The data were produced by immunoSEQ multiplex PCR, yet TCRdb's version contains in-frame clones alone and is incomplete. The V and J calls and clone size were taken over from that table, and D and trimming were inferred from the DNA. This sample has roughly 430,000 clones, with nearly 90% found just once.

This sequence joins TRBV6-5 and TRBJ2-1; D call uncertain. Material: PBMCs or T cells enriched from blood (not recorded which). The origin of this receptor is a woman aged 40 to 50 with acute COVID-19. The CDR3 DNA is TGTGCCAGCAGTTACCAAAAAAACAATGAGCAGTTCTTC. Protein sequence: CASSYQKNNEQFF.